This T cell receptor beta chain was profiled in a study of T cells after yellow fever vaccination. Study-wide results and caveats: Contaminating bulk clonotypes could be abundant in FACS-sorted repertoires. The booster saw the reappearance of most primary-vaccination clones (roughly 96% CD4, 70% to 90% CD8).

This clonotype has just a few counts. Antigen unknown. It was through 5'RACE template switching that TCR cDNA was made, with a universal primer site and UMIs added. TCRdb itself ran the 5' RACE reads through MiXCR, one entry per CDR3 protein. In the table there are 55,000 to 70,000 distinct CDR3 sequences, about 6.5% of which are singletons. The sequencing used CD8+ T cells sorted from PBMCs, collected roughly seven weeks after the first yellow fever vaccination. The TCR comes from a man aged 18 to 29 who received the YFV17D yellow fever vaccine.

CDR3 sequence reads: CASSGLAGGGSYNEQFF. In nucleotides, the CDR3 is TGTGCCAGCAGTGGACTAGCGGGGGGGGGCTCCTACAATGAGCAGTTCTTC. V and J are TRBV6-2 or TRBV6-3 and TRBJ2-1; the match to TRBD2 covers 15 bases. The trim removed 5 bases at V and 0 bases at J, leaving 2 bases unmatched. Germline V CDR1 and CDR2: MNHEY, SVGEGT. The CDR3 has 17 amino acids.